The source of this T cell receptor beta chain is a study of blood T cell repertoires in COVID-19. Overall study context: Collection of acute and convalescent COVID-19 samples took place in the United States, Italy and Spain. From T cells, B-cell-depleted T cells, or PBMCs came the material, which was cDNA or gDNA.

Clinical history reported by participants formed the basis on which cohorts were assigned. This CDR3 has 15 residues. Germline CDR1 and CDR2: MNHEY and SVGAGI. V shed 0 bases and J 2 bases; nucleotides not matched to a gene: 3. Per the study methods: Quantification of nucleated cells was approximated via reference gene primer amplification. The protocol was immunoSEQ multiplex PCR, while the TCRdb copy is restricted to in-frame clones and leaves out a portion. The V and J calls and the clone size are those of that table, but D and trimming were determined from the DNA. The sample holds about 250,000 clones; 80% to 90% are singletons and the top ten take roughly 2.5%.

This TCR came from a woman aged 18-35 years who had recovered from COVID-19. The chain couples TRBV6-5 to TRBJ2-5; 7 bases are shared with TRBD2. Sequences were obtained from PBMCs or T cells enriched from blood (not recorded which). This CDR3 reads CASSYSRTRQETQYF. The CDR3 nucleotides read TGTGCCAGCAGTTACTCGAGGACTAGACAAGAGACCCAGTACTTC.